This T cell receptor (beta chain) emerged from a study of graft-versus-host responses after intestinal transplantation. Study in general: Every transplant recipient was induced with anti-thymocyte globulin, then maintained on tacrolimus and steroids for approximately three years.

Clones were read by immunoSEQ multiplex PCR, and TCRdb kept only the in-frame ones, dropping some. The sample comprises more than 70,000 clones, 92% of which are singletons, and about 0.4% rests with the top ten. Details on this clone: Its target is unknown.

Germline CDR1 reads KGHSH; CDR2 reads LQKENI. This CDR3 spans 15 amino acids. Germline trimming cut 5 bases from V and 4 bases from J; bases unmatched to any gene: 9. The V gene is TRBV18, the J gene TRBJ2-7, with 9 bases identical to TRBD1. The sample was unstimulated CD8+ T cells sorted from spleen or lymph node cells, taken before transplant. This sequence originates from a human donor who was the organ donor for an intestinal transplant. The CDR3 DNA is TGTGCCAGCTCATACCCACAGGGGGCTTTATACGAGCAGTACTTC. Amino acid sequence: CASSYPQGALYEQYF.